This T cell receptor beta chain was profiled in a study of T cell repertoires in cytomegalovirus infection. Overall study context: Public TCR beta signatures were indicative of both CMV infection and a matching HLA type.

TCRdb re-called the reads with MiXCR, one entry per CDR3 protein. The repertoire has 750,000 to 900,000 distinct CDR3 sequences, roughly 29% of them found once; the top ten carry around 12%. With respect to this clonotype: No antigen is known for it.

V lost 0 bases, J lost 3 bases, and 11 bases lay in between. This CDR3 comprises 16 residues. Per germline, CDR1 MNHNY and CDR2 SVGAGI (reference sequence). Source: cultured CD8+ T cells from PBMCs, taken from culture after CMV antigen stimulation. The chain recombines TRBV6-6 with TRBJ2-2, with D perhaps matching TRBD1 or TRBD2 (6 bases each). This clonotype was obtained from a human donor in good health (CMV status not recorded). Some clones in this sample may be carry-over from other donors' samples. CDR3: CASSYSGGQYTGELFF. As DNA, the CDR3 is TGTGCCAGCAGTTACTCTGGGGGGCAGTACACCGGGGAGCTGTTTTTT.